The 28 T cell receptor beta chains given below trace back to one sample, sequenced in a study of T cell changes during pregnancy in multiple sclerosis. Profiled with immunoSEQ multiplex PCR; TCRdb holds only in-frame clones, not every one. The table records tens of thousands of clones, more than 80% of them present only once. The material was CD4+ T cells from peripheral blood mononuclear cells, obtained in the first trimester of pregnancy. The receptor set was obtained from a female donor with multiple sclerosis, enrolled in a pregnancy study.

The gene calls are TRBV5-1 and TRBJ1-4, with TRBD1 matching 9 bases. The CDR3 sequence is 16 residues long. The germline gives CDR1 SGHRS, CDR2 YFSETQ. The V gene end was trimmed by 1 base and the J gene end by 8 bases; junction bases not matched to a gene: 9. The CDR3 protein is CASSLSPQGAGEKLFF. For the CDR3, the DNA is TGCGCCAGCAGCTTGTCCCCACAGGGGGCGGGGGAAAAACTGTTTTTT.

The rearrangement joins TRBV12-5 to TRBJ2-6; tentatively, D is TRBD1 (5 bases). V was trimmed by 5 bases and J by 5 bases, leaving 22 bases between them. The CDR3 has 18 residues. The germline CDR1 and CDR2 sequences are LGHNT and FRNRAP. The CDR3 sequence: CASGHTGAGQSRANVLTF. CDR3 coding DNA: TGTGCTAGTGGTCACACAGGTGCAGGACAAAGTCGGGCCAACGTCCTGACTTTC.

The chain has TRBV27 and TRBJ2-5, with D possibly being TRBD1 (6 bases). The CDR3 totals 14 residues. V was shortened by 6 bases and J by 4 bases, with 15 bases between the two germline ends. Germline V gives CDR1 MNHEY, CDR2 SMNVEV (reference sequence). The CDR3 region has the DNA TGTGCCAGCAGCACACGACAGGAACGAGAGACCCAGTACTTC. Its translation: CASSTRQERETQYF.

The chain employs TRBV28 and TRBJ2-1; no firm D call. CDR1 MDHEN and CDR2 SYDVKM come from the germline V gene. V lost 2 bases, J lost 8 bases, and 10 bases lay in between. This CDR3 contains 13 residues. In nucleotides, the CDR3 is TGTGCCAGCAGTTTAGTTATTTCGGATGAGCAGTTCTTC. The encoded protein is CASSLVISDEQFF.

The sample holds a few counts of this clone. V and J are TRBV29-1 and TRBJ1-1; TRBD1 might be the D (6 bases). V lost 4 bases and J lost 8, with 17 bases in between. Looked up from germline, CDR1 is SQVTM and CDR2 is ANQGSEA. This CDR3 comprises 13 residues. CDR3 protein: CSVVPLTGREAFF. CDR3 coding DNA: TGCAGCGTTGTCCCTTTAACAGGGCGCGAAGCTTTCTTT.

The chain links TRBV6-5 to TRBJ1-2, with TRBD1 identical over 10 bases. J lost 6 bases, V lost 5 bases, and 6 bases had no gene match. Germline V CDR1 and CDR2: MNHEY, SVGAGI. CDR3 size: 14 residues. Written as DNA, the CDR3 is TGTGCCAGCAGTCGACAGGGGGCCTGGGATGGCTACACCTTC. It encodes CASSRQGAWDGYTF.

Written as DNA, the CDR3 is TGCGCCAGCAGCTTGGCCGGGAGGCCAGCCTACGAGCAGTACTTC. This gives the protein CASSLAGRPAYEQYF. The rearrangement joins TRBV5-1 to TRBJ2-7, with 7 bases that match TRBD2. V shed 0 bases, J shed 2 bases, and the junction held 5 bases outside the gene matches. Germline CDR1 and CDR2: SGHRS and YFSETQ. The CDR3 totals 15 residues.

To note about this clone: The DNA is omitted, as the CDR3 cannot be located on it reliably, and the CDR3 follows TCRdb's listing. The chain has TRBV30 and TRBJ1-1; whether TRBD1, the table's D call, matches the DNA was not checked. Germline V CDR1 and CDR2: GTSNPN, SVGIG (reference sequence). 13 amino acids form the CDR3, both terminal residues included. CDR3 region: CAWRFAGGAKGFF.

The V gene is TRBV29-1, the J gene TRBJ1-2, with a tentative D call TRBD1 (6 bases). The germline V gene encodes CDR1 SQVTM and CDR2 ANQGSEA. This CDR3 is built from 13 residues. With 4 bases removed from V and 4 bases from J, the gap between germline ends came to 13 bases. CDR3 coding DNA: TGCAGCGTTGTCAGGGGTTTACCCTATGGCTACACCTTC. It codes for CSVVRGLPYGYTF.

V gene TRBV28 combines with J gene TRBJ1-1, with D maybe TRBD1 (6 bases). The CDR3 has 15 amino acids. Germline CDR1 reads MDHEN; CDR2 reads SYDVKM. V was pared by 5 bases and J by 5 bases, with 18 bases between. This CDR3 is CASSLDLGAWTEAFF. CDR3 DNA: TGTGCCAGCAGTCTGGACCTGGGGGCGTGGACTGAAGCTTTCTTT.

The chain employs TRBV2 and TRBJ2-1; 9 bases match TRBD2. The CDR3 is 10 residues long. Germline lookup yields CDR1 SNHLY and CDR2 FYNNEI. Germline trimming cut 6 bases from V and 15 bases from J; bases unmatched to any gene: 3. CDR3: CASRREGWFF. The DNA for the CDR3 is TGTGCCAGCAGGCGGGAGGGGTGGTTCTTC.

The rearrangement joins TRBV27 to TRBJ2-6; the D is unclear. This CDR3 spans 13 amino acids. Germline CDR1 and CDR2: MNHEY and SMNVEV (reference sequence). V was pared by 6 bases and J by 4 bases, with 7 bases between. The CDR3 here is CASRSTGANVLTF. The CDR3 nucleotides read TGTGCCAGCAGGAGTACCGGGGCCAACGTCCTGACTTTC.

This clone has more than one count but fewer than ten. The chain links TRBV6-1 to TRBJ1-6; 8 nucleotides line up with TRBD1. This CDR3 comprises 16 residues. Per germline, CDR1 MNHNS and CDR2 SASEGT. V lost 4 bases to trimming and J lost 7 bases; unmatched junction nucleotides: 9. The DNA of the CDR3 is TGTGCCAGCAGTGCCACTGCAGGGGGCCGAAATTCACCCCTCCACTTT. Amino acid sequence: CASSATAGGRNSPLHF.

V usage is TRBV27 and J usage is TRBJ1-1; a possible D gene is TRBD1 (6 bases). This CDR3 has 14 residues. V lost 8 bases, J lost 1 base, and 14 bases lay in between. The V gene's germline CDR1 is MNHEY and CDR2 SMNVEV (reference sequence). CDR3 sequence reads: CASRYREGNTEAFF. The CDR3 nucleotides are TGTGCCAGCCGATACAGGGAGGGGAACACTGAAGCTTTCTTT.

This chain connects TRBV19 to TRBJ2-1; 8 bases agree with TRBD2. The CDR3 is made up of 15 amino acids. Per germline, CDR1 LNHDA and CDR2 SQIVND (reference sequence). V shed 7 bases and J 7 bases; nucleotides not matched to a gene: 12. The CDR3 sequence is CASTPIAGHRNEQFF. CDR3 DNA sequence: TGTGCCAGTACACCCATAGCGGGACACCGGAATGAGCAGTTCTTC.

V gene TRBV19 combines with J gene TRBJ2-5, with D uncertain. The CDR3 is 13 amino acids. V was cut by 3 bases and J by 4 bases, with 9 bases left in between. From germline, CDR1 is LNHDA and CDR2 SQIVND (reference sequence). The CDR3 DNA follows: TGTGCCAGTAGTATTAGCTGGCCAGAGACCCAGTACTTC. It specifies CASSISWPETQYF.

V gene TRBV2 combines with J gene TRBJ1-1, with D maybe TRBD1 (6 bases). The CDR3 covers 14 residues. Germline V gene sequence: CDR1 SNHLY, CDR2 FYNNEI. The ends were cut back, 6 bases at V and 7 bases at J, with 18 bases in the middle. The CDR3 reads CASREQGPTLEAFF. The DNA of the CDR3 is TGTGCCAGCAGGGAACAGGGTCCCACCCTTGAAGCTTTCTTT.

This rearrangement joins TRBV6-5 to TRBJ1-6; D is unclear. With 8 bases removed from V and 5 bases from J, the gap between germline ends came to 13 bases. The CDR3 loop spans 14 amino acids. The V gene's germline CDR1 is MNHEY and CDR2 SVGAGI. The CDR3 nucleotides read TGTGCCAGCTGTGGACGGGAAAATAATTCACCCCTCCACTTT. Translating it yields CASCGRENNSPLHF.

Concerning this clone: This sample also contains other DNA sequences that code for the same CDR3. The chain is built from TRBV5-1 and TRBJ1-1, with 7 bases identical to TRBD1. The CDR3 extends over 14 amino acids. Losses at the gene ends were 3 bases for V and 1 base for J; bases not matched to a gene: 3. The germline V gene has CDR1 SGHRS and CDR2 YFSETQ. The CDR3 coding sequence is TGCGCCAGCAGCTCGGGACAGCCGAACACTGAAGCTTTCTTT. Translation gives CASSSGQPNTEAFF.

The chain carries TRBV9 and TRBJ1-3; D not certain. Trimming removed 4 bases from V and 0 bases from J, with 26 bases in between. The CDR3 has 20 amino acids. Per the germline V gene, CDR1 is SGDLS and CDR2 is YYNGEE. The DNA for the CDR3 is TGTGCCAGCAGCCAGAGGTCGGTACAAGGGAGGGCTAGCTCTGGAAACACCATATATTTT. This gives the protein CASSQRSVQGRASSGNTIYF.

CDR3 amino acids: CASSTRDRGTDTQYF. The CDR3 DNA is TGTGCCAGCAGCACGAGGGACAGGGGTACAGATACGCAGTATTTT. The V gene is TRBV9, the J gene TRBJ2-3, with 10 bases lining up with TRBD1. Per the germline V gene, CDR1 is SGDLS and CDR2 is YYNGEE. V shed 4 bases, J shed 3 bases, and the junction held 5 bases outside the gene matches. CDR3 length: 15 amino acids. The whole variable domain, filled in from reference TRBV9 and TRBJ2-3, reads DSGVTQTPKHLITATGQRVTLRCSPRSGDLSVYWYQQSLDQGLQFLIQYYNGEERAKGNILERFSAQQFPDLHSELNLSSLELGDSALYFCASSTRDRGTDTQYFGPGTRLTVL.

This chain joins TRBV7-3 and TRBJ2-5, with 10 bases matching TRBD1. The CDR3 totals 15 residues. J gave up 3 bases and V 5 bases, and 6 bases lay outside the gene matches. Germline CDR1 SGHTA, CDR2 FQGTGA. CDR3 residues: CASSDRGRAEETQYF. The CDR3 bases are TGTGCCAGCAGCGACAGGGGGCGCGCGGAAGAGACCCAGTACTTC.

A few counts support this clone. The rearrangement uses TRBV5-1 and TRBJ2-6; TRBD2 matches 13 bases. From germline, CDR1 is SGHRS and CDR2 YFSETQ. The CDR3 is 18 residues long. Trimming at V came to 0 bases and at J to 3 bases, leaving 3 bases not matched to a gene. DNA of the CDR3: TGCGCCAGCAGCTTGGGAGGACTAGCGGGGGTTGGGGCCAACGTCCTGACTTTC. Translation gives CASSLGGLAGVGANVLTF.

CDR3 nucleotides: TGTGCCAGTAGTATAGATATACAGCCGTACTATGGCTACACCTTC. The encoded protein is CASSIDIQPYYGYTF. The chain is built from TRBV19 and TRBJ1-2; D is ambiguous. The CDR3 has 15 residues. CDR1 LNHDA and CDR2 SQIVND come from the germline V gene (reference sequence). The ends were cut back, 0 bases at V and 3 bases at J, with 11 bases in the middle.

The chain recombines TRBV19 with TRBJ2-1; tentatively, D is TRBD2 (5 bases). The CDR3 is 15 amino acids. The germline CDR1 and CDR2 sequences are LNHDA and SQIVND (reference sequence). Trimming shortened V by 3 bases and J by 6 bases, and 15 bases separated the two germline ends. In DNA form, the CDR3 reads TGTGCCAGTAGTATGGTGAGTTCCGGAGGCAATGAGCAGTTCTTC. This sequence encodes CASSMVSSGGNEQFF.

The table lists this clone with a count of one. J is TRBJ2-7 and V is TRBV19; D ambiguous. Deletions cut 5 bases from V and 4 bases from J, with 12 bases between. There are 13 residues in the CDR3. Germline V CDR1 and CDR2: LNHDA, SQIVND (reference sequence). In nucleotides, the CDR3 is TGTGCCAGTAGTCGGCAGGTCGAGTACGAGCAGTACTTC. Protein product: CASSRQVEYEQYF.

This chain connects TRBV9 to TRBJ2-2, with 10 bases that match TRBD2. V lost 1 base to trimming and J lost 3 bases; unmatched junction nucleotides: 3. This CDR3 has 16 amino acids. Germline V lookup: CDR1 SGDLS, CDR2 YYNGEE. The CDR3 protein is CASSVLAGEHTGELFF. The CDR3 DNA is TGTGCCAGCAGCGTACTAGCGGGAGAGCACACCGGGGAGCTGTTTTTT.

This clone appeared once. The chain has TRBV13 and TRBJ2-7; 10 bases line up with TRBD1. V shed 5 bases and J 4 bases; nucleotides not matched to a gene: 5. The CDR3 has 14 residues. Germline CDR1 and CDR2: PRHDT and FYEKMQ (reference sequence). DNA for the CDR3: TGTGCCAGCAGCCATCGACAGGGGGCATACGAGCAGTACTTC. Protein: CASSHRQGAYEQYF.